These 10 T cell receptor beta chains originate from one sample sequenced in a study of response to subunit inactivated influenza vaccine. TCRdb reanalysed the RT-PCR reads using MiXCR and keeps one entry per CDR3 protein. The sample records 800,000 to 1,000,000 distinct CDR3 sequences, 21% being singletons. The starting material was PBMCs from blood, obtained 5 to 6 days after vaccination. These TCRs come from a man aged 50 or older who received an inactivated influenza vaccine.

The sample holds a few counts of this clonotype. The chain couples TRBV12-3 or TRBV12-4 to TRBJ2-7; D is unclear. Trimming shortened V by 3 bases and J by 2 bases, and 11 bases separated the two germline ends. The CDR3 is 14 residues long. CDR3 loop: CASSFRSGAYEQYF. CDR3 DNA sequence: TGTGCCAGCAGTTTTCGCTCCGGTGCCTACGAGCAGTACTTC.

The CDR3 is CASSFGGAQETQYF. As DNA, the CDR3 is TGTGCCAGCAGTTTCGGCGGCGCACAAGAGACCCAGTACTTC. The V gene is TRBV28, the J gene TRBJ2-5; no clear D gene. CDR1 and CDR2 (germline): MDHEN, SYDVKM. CDR3 length: 14 amino acids. Trimming pared 3 bases from V and 2 bases from J, leaving 10 bases between.

The chain combines TRBV10-3 with TRBJ2-5; 9 bases line up with TRBD1. J was trimmed by 3 bases and V by 6 bases; bases with no gene match: 5. The CDR3 runs to 14 residues. CDR1 and CDR2 (germline): ENHRY, SYGVKD. The CDR3 DNA reads TGTGCCATCAGGGGGGGACAGGGCGAAGAGACCCAGTACTTC. Its translation is CAIRGGQGEETQYF.

The V and J genes are TRBV12-3 or TRBV12-4 and TRBJ2-7, with 11 bases identical to TRBD2. The J segment lost 2 bases and the V segment lost 4 bases, leaving 10 bases of the junction unmatched. The CDR3 runs 17 residues. CDR3 nucleotide sequence: TGTGCCAGCAGTTCTCTGACTAGCGGGGCGGGGGCCTACGAGCAGTACTTC. Translated: CASSSLTSGAGAYEQYF.

This clonotype was seen only a few times. This chain joins TRBV15 and TRBJ2-5; TRBD1 is a possible D gene (6 bases). The CDR3 is made up of 17 amino acids. V lost 2 bases, J lost 2 bases, and 18 bases lay in between. The germline V gene encodes CDR1 LNHNV and CDR2 YYDKDF (reference sequence). CDR3 nucleotides: TGTGCCACCAGCAGAAGCCTGAGACAGGACTTACAAGAGACCCAGTACTTC. Protein sequence: CATSRSLRQDLQETQYF. The full variable domain, its missing parts supplied by reference TRBV15 and TRBJ2-5, is DAMVIQNPRYQVTQFGKPVTLSCSQTLNHNVMYWYQQKSSQAPKLLFHYYDKDFNNEADTPDNFQSRRPNTSFCFLDIRSPGLGDTAMYLCATSRSLRQDLQETQYFGPGTRLLVL.

This clonotype has just a few counts. The J gene is TRBJ2-7, the V gene TRBV12-3 or TRBV12-4; D call uncertain. The V and J ends lost 1 base and 6 bases respectively, with 7 bases between them. The CDR3 runs to 12 residues. The CDR3 protein is CASSLVLFEQYF. CDR3 coding DNA: TGTGCCAGCAGTTTAGTTCTATTCGAGCAGTACTTC.

This clonotype was counted only a few times. J is TRBJ2-7 and V is TRBV6-5, with 8 bases matching TRBD2. The J segment lost 3 bases and the V segment lost 2 bases, leaving 3 bases of the junction unmatched. This CDR3 is 14 amino acids long. Per germline, CDR1 MNHEY and CDR2 SVGAGI. Written as DNA, the CDR3 is TGTGCCAGCAGTTACGGACTAGCTGGCTACGAGCAGTACTTC. Translating it yields CASSYGLAGYEQYF.

This clonotype appeared a few times. V usage is TRBV29-1 and J usage is TRBJ2-2; 7 nucleotides align to TRBD2. V shed 3 bases and J 6 bases; nucleotides not matched to a gene: 7. CDR1 SQVTM and CDR2 ANQGSEA come from the germline V gene. The CDR3 totals 14 residues. The CDR3 sequence is CSVERAGESGELFF. CDR3 DNA sequence: TGCAGCGTTGAGAGGGCGGGGGAATCCGGGGAGCTGTTTTTT.

This clonotype has only a few counts. The chain recombines TRBV7-2 with TRBJ1-5, with a tentative D call TRBD1 (6 bases). Germline V gives CDR1 SGHTA, CDR2 FQGNSA. This CDR3 has 17 amino acids. Trimming removed 5 bases from V and 1 base from J, with 18 bases in between. The CDR3, as DNA: TGTGCCAGCAGCCCCCGAGGGGGGGGTCTGAGCAATCAGCCCCAGCATTTT. As protein: CASSPRGGGLSNQPQHF.

This chain joins TRBV20-1 and TRBJ1-2; no clear D. Germline CDR1 reads DFQATT; CDR2 reads SNEGSKA (reference sequence). The CDR3 length is 12 residues. V was clipped by 0 bases and J by 3 bases, with 5 bases between them. The CDR3 DNA is TGCAGTGCTAGAGATGACGACTATGGCTACACCTTC. Its protein is CSARDDDYGYTF.